This TCR beta chain stems from a study of T cells in women clearing cervical HPV infection. Looking at the study overall: Only a few women had HLA typing results available. Study-level findings and limits: Associations may precede or follow infection; HPV-specific or memory T cells were not isolated. TRBV6-7 abundance was lower in cases than controls (approximately 0.11% versus 0.16%).

On this clone itself: Its antigen is undetermined. Read sequence stops 3 residues before the CDR3 end, and the germline J gene provides the missing end.

Trimming removed 5 bases from V and 8 bases from J; junction bases left unmatched: 5. CDR3 length: 14 amino acids. Germline lookup yields CDR1 SGHNT and CDR2 YENEEA. TCR beta CDR3 amplified by multiplex PCR from roughly 1,300 ng genomic DNA. This table comes from immunoSEQ multiplex PCR, and its TCRdb copy is limited to in-frame clones, with some not included. This sample's clone table lists nearly 35,000 clones. The rearrangement uses TRBV11-3 and TRBJ2-1, with 11 positions matching TRBD1. The source of this sequence is a woman aged 18-69 years with a cervical HPV16 infection that either progressed to CIN3+ or cleared (not recorded which). Sequencing was performed on blood buffy coat. CDR3 protein: CASSIGQGADEQFF. The sequenced part of the CDR3 DNA is TGTGCCAGCAGCATCGGACAGGGGGCGGATGAG.